Detailed here is one T cell receptor (beta chain). The TCR beta repertoire was assessed by survey-level immunoSEQ sequencing. The data were produced by immunoSEQ multiplex PCR, yet TCRdb's version contains in-frame clones alone and is incomplete. The table records around 54,000 clones, approximately 95% of them present only once. This CDR3 has 14 residues. Trimming cost V 0 bases and J 4 bases; bases outside gene matches: 3. Germline lookup yields CDR1 SGHDT and CDR2 YYEEEE. This receptor was obtained from a man aged 40-49 years with rheumatoid arthritis. V is TRBV5-6 and J is TRBJ2-7; 8 bases fit TRBD1. The specimen was PBMCs. The CDR3 DNA follows: TGTGCCAGCAGCTTGGTTCGGACAGGGTACGAGCAGTACTTC. Encoded protein: CASSLVRTGYEQYF.